The next 4 T cell receptor beta chains were all read from a single sample in a study of blood T cell repertoires in COVID-19. Sequencing used immunoSEQ multiplex PCR; TCRdb keeps in-frame clones, though not all of them. The data hold around 230,000 clones, with 81% observed a single time. The specimen was PBMCs or T cells enriched from blood (not recorded which). Receptors originate from a man aged 35-49 years who had recovered from COVID-19.

The gene calls are TRBV12-3 or TRBV12-4 and TRBJ1-1; weak D call: TRBD1 (6 bases). Deletions cut 11 bases from V and 1 base from J, with 11 bases between. The CDR3 covers 12 residues. The CDR3 bases are TGTGCCTTACAGGGACCGAACACTGAAGCTTTCTTT. Protein sequence: CALQGPNTEAFF.

This chain joins TRBV5-6 and TRBJ2-7, with D tentatively TRBD1 (6 bases). The CDR3 runs to 15 residues. In germline, CDR1 is SGHDT, CDR2 YYEEEE. With 4 bases removed from V and 7 bases from J, the gap between germline ends came to 21 bases. CDR3 residues: CASSRITGLPGEQYF. The DNA of the CDR3 is TGTGCCAGCAGCCGAATAACAGGGCTCCCCGGGGAGCAGTACTTC.

V and J are TRBV5-4 and TRBJ1-2; 8 bases line up with TRBD1. With V trimmed by 5 bases and J by 8 bases, 8 bases remained unmatched. Germline V gives CDR1 SGHNT, CDR2 YYREEE (reference sequence). The CDR3 totals 13 residues. CDR3 loop: CASSLTGGLGYTF. CDR3 DNA: TGTGCCAGCAGTCTCACAGGGGGTCTGGGCTACACCTTC.

The rearrangement joins TRBV7-9 to TRBJ1-2; TRBD1 agrees at 11 bases. Trimming took 5 bases from V and 7 from J; bases not matched to a gene: 9. The CDR3 spans 15 residues. Germline CDR1 reads SEHNR; CDR2 reads FQNEAQ (reference sequence). The CDR3 here is CASSRQDRGRGGYTF. CDR3 bases: TGTGCCAGCAGCCGCCAGGACAGGGGGCGAGGTGGCTACACCTTC.